A selection of T cell receptor beta chains follows, all from one sample in a study of Ad26.COV2.S vaccination and SARS-CoV-2 variants. Only in-frame clones appear in the TCRdb table, and some are missing; sequencing was by immunoSEQ multiplex PCR. This table holds about 350,000 clones, more than 85% found once. The material sequenced was peripheral blood, taken in a trial of Ad26.COV2.S vaccine versus placebo. The receptors shown here come from a person between 18 and 59 years old who received the Ad26.COV2.S COVID-19 vaccine or a placebo. Each CDR3 is given with its conserved first and last residue. A D gene is named only where the DNA matches it firmly. The size entry is marked missing in some rows and otherwise reads once, few, many or a size class.

d_call | j_call | clone_size | v_call | cdr3_nt | cdr3_aa
- | TRBJ1-3 | - | TRBV3-1/TRBV3-2 | TGTGCCAGCAGCCAACATGTTGACAGGCGTCGGGCCACCATATATTTT | CASSQHVDRRRATIYF
- | TRBJ2-3 | - | TRBV29-1 | TGCAGCGTTGAAGATATATGGGGGGACCCACCCGGCACAGATACGCAGTATTTT | CSVEDIWGDPPGTDTQYF
- | TRBJ2-5 | once | TRBV12-3/TRBV12-4 | TGTGCCAGCAGCAGCGGTGGCCAAGAGACCCAGTACTTC | CASSSGGQETQYF
TRBD2 | TRBJ2-1 | - | TRBV5-1 | TGCGCCAGCAGCTTGGAGGGTGCGGGAGGGGCGAATGAGCAGTTCTTC | CASSLEGAGGANEQFF
- | TRBJ2-7 | - | TRBV6-5 | TGTGCCAGCAGTTCAGACAGCCACCCCTACGAGCAGTACTTC | CASSSDSHPYEQYF
TRBD1 | TRBJ2-5 | - | TRBV28 | TGTGCCAGCAGTCCGGGACAGTTCCAAGAGACCCAGTACTTC | CASSPGQFQETQYF
TRBD2 | TRBJ2-1 | - | TRBV4-1 | TGCGCCAGCAGCCTAAGACGTGGGGGGGTCTACAATGAGCAGTTCTTC | CASSLRRGGVYNEQFF
- | TRBJ1-5 | - | TRBV30 | TGTGCCTGGAGTCCCGGGGGCAATCAGCCCCAGCATTTT | CAWSPGGNQPQHF
- | TRBJ1-4 | - | TRBV6-2/TRBV6-3 | TGTGCCAGCAGTTACTCGAGAACAGGGAGGTCGATGGCAACTAATGAAAAACTGTTTTTT | CASSYSRTGRSMATNEKLFF
TRBD2 | TRBJ2-1 | - | TRBV5-1 | TGCGCCAGCAGCGGCGGACTAGCGGGAGGAGAGCAGTTCTTC | CASSGGLAGGEQFF
TRBD1 | TRBJ1-2 | - | TRBV28 | TGTGCCAGCAGCACCATCCGAGGAGGGGGCGCGCACTATGGCTACACCTTC | CASSTIRGGGAHYGYTF
- | TRBJ2-1 | - | TRBV5-5 | TGTGCCAGCAGCTCCGGGACCGCCATCAGCAATGAGCAGTTCTTC | CASSSGTAISNEQFF
- | TRBJ2-7 | - | TRBV24-1 | TGTGCCACCAGTGAAGGCAGCTCCTACGAGCAGTACTTC | CATSEGSSYEQYF
TRBD1 | TRBJ1-2 | - | TRBV4-1 | TGCGCCAGCAGCCGAGGACAGGGGGCTGGGGGCTACACCTTC | CASSRGQGAGGYTF
- | TRBJ2-1 | - | TRBV7-8 | TGTGCCAGTCTAGGGCTACCTAGCTCCTACAATGAGCAGTTCTTC | CASLGLPSSYNEQFF
- | TRBJ2-7 | - | TRBV7-2 | TGTGCCAGCAGCTTTAGGGGTAGGGGATACGAGCAGTACTTC | CASSFRGRGYEQYF
- | TRBJ1-1 | - | TRBV29-1 | TGCAGCGCCGTAGGGACATCGGGCGGCACTGAAGCTTTCTTT | CSAVGTSGGTEAFF
TRBD1 | TRBJ2-1 | - | TRBV10-3 | TGTGCCATCAGTGACCAGGACGGGACAGGGGGCGCACATGAGCAGTTCTTC | CAISDQDGTGGAHEQFF
TRBD1 | TRBJ2-7 | - | TRBV28 | TGTGCCAGCAGTTTGGGGACAGTGGTGTACGAGCAGTACTTC | CASSLGTVVYEQYF
- | TRBJ1-1 | - | TRBV28 | TGTGCCAGCAGTTTTTCGGGTTTTGAAGCTTTCTTT | CASSFSGFEAFF
- | TRBJ1-1 | - | TRBV7-9 | TGTGCCAGCAGCCAACCAGTCAACACTGAAGCTTTCTTT | CASSQPVNTEAFF
- | TRBJ2-5 | - | TRBV6-2/TRBV6-3 | TGTGCCAGCAGTTACTGGGGGTCAGGGGAGGAGACCCAGTACTTC | CASSYWGSGEETQYF
- | TRBJ1-2 | - | TRBV19 | TGTGCCAGTAGTGGGACACCTGCCACTTCCTATGGCTACACCTTC | CASSGTPATSYGYTF
- | TRBJ2-2 | - | TRBV7-9 | TGTGCCAGCAGCTTAAGGGCCGCCGGGACCGGGGAGCTGTTTTTT | CASSLRAAGTGELFF